One T cell receptor (beta chain) is described in this entry. The antigen is undetermined. Trimming shortened V by 5 bases and J by 0 bases, and 7 bases separated the two germline ends. CDR1 MNHEY and CDR2 SVGAGI come from the germline V gene. This CDR3 is built from 13 residues. This sample stems from a study of T cell repertoires in cytomegalovirus infection. Study information: Indications came from public TCR beta signatures; they pointed to CMV infection and to a matching HLA type. Study-wide results and limits: In two of eight donors, the top clonotype was HLA-C-restricted CMV-specific. Identification of carriers of CMV plus the relevant HLA was performed using cumulative public TCR beta family frequency.

TCRdb passed the reads through MiXCR, listing each CDR3 protein once. In the table there are about 740,000 distinct CDR3 sequences, under 40% of which are singletons. The chain links TRBV6-5 to TRBJ1-2; D might be TRBD1 (6 bases). Material: PBMCs. The TCR was taken from a human donor in good health (CMV status not recorded). Some clones in this sample may be carry-over from other donors' samples. The CDR3 protein is CASSKGANYGYTF. CDR3 bases: TGTGCCAGCAGTAAGGGGGCTAACTATGGCTACACCTTC.